This T cell receptor beta chain derives from a study of blood T cell repertoires in COVID-19. The overall study: COVID-19 samples collected from the United States, Italy and Spain covered acute and convalescent phases. PBMCs, B-cell-depleted T cells, or T cells provided the cDNA or gDNA that made up the material.

Authors' methods: Reference gene primer amplification gave estimated nucleated cell counts. Here immunoSEQ multiplex PCR was the method, and the copy in TCRdb shows in-frame clones only, minus some. V and J calls and clone size follow that table, whereas D and trimming were derived from the DNA. The repertoire holds 75,000 to 95,000 clones, roughly 84% seen once, with roughly 3% in the top ten. Trimming took off 2 bases at V and 0 bases at J, with 11 bases between the two ends. The CDR3 is 16 residues long. CDR1 is LGHDT and CDR2 is YNNKEL in the germline V gene (reference sequence). What was sequenced was peripheral blood. The chain carries TRBV3-1 (or the pseudogene TRBV3-2) and TRBJ1-5; D is unclear. This clonotype was obtained from an elderly woman with acute or convalescent COVID-19. The DNA of the CDR3 is TGTGCCAGCAGCCAAATACAACCTTATAGCAATCAGCCCCAGCATTTT. It codes for CASSQIQPYSNQPQHF.